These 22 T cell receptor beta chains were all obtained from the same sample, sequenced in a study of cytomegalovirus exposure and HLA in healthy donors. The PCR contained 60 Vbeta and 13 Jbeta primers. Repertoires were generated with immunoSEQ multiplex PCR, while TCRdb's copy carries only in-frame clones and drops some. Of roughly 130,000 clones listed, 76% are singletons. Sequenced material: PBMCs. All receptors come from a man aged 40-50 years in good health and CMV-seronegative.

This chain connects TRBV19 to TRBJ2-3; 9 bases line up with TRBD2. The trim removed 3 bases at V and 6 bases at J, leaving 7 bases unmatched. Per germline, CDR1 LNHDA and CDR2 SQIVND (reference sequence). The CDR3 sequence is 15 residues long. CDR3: CASSIKGLAEDTQYF. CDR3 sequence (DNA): TGTGCCAGTAGTATTAAGGGACTAGCTGAGGATACGCAGTATTTT.

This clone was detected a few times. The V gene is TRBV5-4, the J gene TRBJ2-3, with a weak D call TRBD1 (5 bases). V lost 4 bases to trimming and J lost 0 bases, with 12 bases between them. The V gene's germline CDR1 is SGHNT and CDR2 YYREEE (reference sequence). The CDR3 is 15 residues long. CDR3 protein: CASSLQGPSTDTQYF. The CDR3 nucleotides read TGTGCCAGCAGCCTTCAGGGTCCTAGCACAGATACGCAGTATTTT.

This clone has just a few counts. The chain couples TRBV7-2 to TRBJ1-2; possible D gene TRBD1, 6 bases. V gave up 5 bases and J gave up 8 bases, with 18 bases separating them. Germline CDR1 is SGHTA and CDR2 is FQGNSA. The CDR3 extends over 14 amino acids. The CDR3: CASSQGKGAWGYTF. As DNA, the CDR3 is TGTGCCAGCAGCCAGGGGAAGGGTGCGTGGGGCTACACCTTC.

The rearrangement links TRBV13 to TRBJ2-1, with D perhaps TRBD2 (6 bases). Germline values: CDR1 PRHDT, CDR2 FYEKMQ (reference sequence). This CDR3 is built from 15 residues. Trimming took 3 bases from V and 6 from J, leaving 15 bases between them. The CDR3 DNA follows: TGTGCCAGCAGCTTTGGGTCGGGGGTCCGCAATGAGCAGTTCTTC. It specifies CASSFGSGVRNEQFF.

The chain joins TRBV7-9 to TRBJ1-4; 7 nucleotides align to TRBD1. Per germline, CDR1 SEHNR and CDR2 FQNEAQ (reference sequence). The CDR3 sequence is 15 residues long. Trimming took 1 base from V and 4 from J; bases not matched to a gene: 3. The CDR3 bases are TGTGCCAGCAGCTTAGAGACAGGGTATAATGAAAAACTGTTTTTT. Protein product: CASSLETGYNEKLFF.

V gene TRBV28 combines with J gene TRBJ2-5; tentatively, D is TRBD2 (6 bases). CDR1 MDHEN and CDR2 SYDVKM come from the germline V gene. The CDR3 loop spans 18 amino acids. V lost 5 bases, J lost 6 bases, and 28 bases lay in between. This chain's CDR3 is CASSPTLGGGGPQKTQYF. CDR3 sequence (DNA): TGTGCCAGCAGTCCAACCCTGGGTGGAGGAGGGCCACAAAAGACCCAGTACTTC.

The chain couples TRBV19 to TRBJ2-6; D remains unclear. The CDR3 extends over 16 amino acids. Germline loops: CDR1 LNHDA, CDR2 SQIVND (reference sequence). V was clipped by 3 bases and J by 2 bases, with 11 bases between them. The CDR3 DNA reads TGTGCCAGTAGTATTTACTCTGAAGCTGGGGCCAACGTCCTGACTTTC. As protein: CASSIYSEAGANVLTF.

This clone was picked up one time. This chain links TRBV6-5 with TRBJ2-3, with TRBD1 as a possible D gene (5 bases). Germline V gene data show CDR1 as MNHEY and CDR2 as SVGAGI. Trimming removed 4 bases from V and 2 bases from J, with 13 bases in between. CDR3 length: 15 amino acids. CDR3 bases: TGTGCCAGCAGTTTAGGGGTCGGCTACACAGATACGCAGTATTTT. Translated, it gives CASSLGVGYTDTQYF.

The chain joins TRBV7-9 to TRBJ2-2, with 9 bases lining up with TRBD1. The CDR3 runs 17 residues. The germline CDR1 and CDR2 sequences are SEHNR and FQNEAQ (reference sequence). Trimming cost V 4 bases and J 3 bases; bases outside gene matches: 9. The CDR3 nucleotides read TGTGCCAGCAGCTCGGGACAGGGACGAGGAGACACCGGGGAGCTGTTTTTT. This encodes CASSSGQGRGDTGELFF. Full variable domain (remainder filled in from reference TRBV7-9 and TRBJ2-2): DTGVSQNPRHKITKRGQNVTFRCDPISEHNRLYWYRQTLGQGPEFLTYFQNEAQLEKSRLLSDRFSAERPKGSFSTLEIQRTEQGDSAMYLCASSSGQGRGDTGELFFGEGSRLTVL.

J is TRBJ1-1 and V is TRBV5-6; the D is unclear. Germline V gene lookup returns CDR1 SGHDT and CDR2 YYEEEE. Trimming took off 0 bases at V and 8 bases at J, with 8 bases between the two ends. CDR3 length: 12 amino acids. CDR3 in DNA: TGTGCCAGCAGCTTGGTGCAGAAAGAAGCTTTCTTT. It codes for CASSLVQKEAFF.

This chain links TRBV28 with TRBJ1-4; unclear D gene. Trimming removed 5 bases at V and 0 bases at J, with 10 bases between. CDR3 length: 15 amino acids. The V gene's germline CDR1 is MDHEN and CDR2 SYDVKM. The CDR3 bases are TGTGCCAGCAGTCCGACTACCTCAACTAATGAAAAACTGTTTTTT. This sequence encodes CASSPTTSTNEKLFF.

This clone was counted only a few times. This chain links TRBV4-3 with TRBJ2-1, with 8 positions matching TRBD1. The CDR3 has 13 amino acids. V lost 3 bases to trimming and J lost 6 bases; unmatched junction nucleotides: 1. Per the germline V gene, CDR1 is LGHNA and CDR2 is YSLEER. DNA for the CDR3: TGCGCCAGCAGCCAGGACAGGGTCAATGAGCAGTTCTTC. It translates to CASSQDRVNEQFF.

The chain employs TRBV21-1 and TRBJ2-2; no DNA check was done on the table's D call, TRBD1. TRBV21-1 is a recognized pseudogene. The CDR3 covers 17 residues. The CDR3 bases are TGTGCCAGCAGCCTCCGGACAGGGAGTCGGAACACCGGGGAGCTGTTTTTT. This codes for CASSLRTGSRNTGELFF.

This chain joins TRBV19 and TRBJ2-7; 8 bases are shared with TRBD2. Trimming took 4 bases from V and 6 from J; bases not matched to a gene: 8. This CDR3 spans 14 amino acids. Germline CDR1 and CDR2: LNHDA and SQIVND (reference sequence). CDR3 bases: TGTGCCAGTAGTAACGGGGGGGGTACGGGCGAGCAGTACTTC. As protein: CASSNGGGTGEQYF.

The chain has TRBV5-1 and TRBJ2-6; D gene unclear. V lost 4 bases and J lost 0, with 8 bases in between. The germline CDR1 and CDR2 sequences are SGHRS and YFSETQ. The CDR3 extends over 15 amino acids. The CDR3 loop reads CASSEASSGANVLTF. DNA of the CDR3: TGCGCCAGCAGCGAGGCCTCCTCTGGGGCCAACGTCCTGACTTTC.

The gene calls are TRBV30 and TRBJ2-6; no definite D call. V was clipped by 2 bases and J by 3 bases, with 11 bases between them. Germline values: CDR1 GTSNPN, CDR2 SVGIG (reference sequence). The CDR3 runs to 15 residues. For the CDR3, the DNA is TGTGCCTGGAGTATGAGAGGTTTTGGGGCCAACGTCCTGACTTTC. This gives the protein CAWSMRGFGANVLTF.

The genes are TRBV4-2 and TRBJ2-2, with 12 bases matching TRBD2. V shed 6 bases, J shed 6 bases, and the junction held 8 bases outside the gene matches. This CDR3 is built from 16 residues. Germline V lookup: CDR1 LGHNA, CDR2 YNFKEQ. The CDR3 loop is CASSPRLAGAAGELFF. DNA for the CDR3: TGTGCCAGCAGTCCAAGACTAGCGGGAGCGGCCGGGGAGCTGTTTTTT.

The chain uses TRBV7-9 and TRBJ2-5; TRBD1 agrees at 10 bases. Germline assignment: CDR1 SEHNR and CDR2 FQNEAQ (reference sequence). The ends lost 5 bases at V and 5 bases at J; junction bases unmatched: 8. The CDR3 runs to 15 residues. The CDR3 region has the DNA TGTGCCAGCAGCCCCACCGGGACAGGGGATGAGACCCAGTACTTC. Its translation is CASSPTGTGDETQYF.

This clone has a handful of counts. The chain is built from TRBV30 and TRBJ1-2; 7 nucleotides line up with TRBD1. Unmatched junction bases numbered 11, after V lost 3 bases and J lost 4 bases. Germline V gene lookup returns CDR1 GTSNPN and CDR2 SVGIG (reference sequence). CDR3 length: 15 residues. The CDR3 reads CAWRGEQGPIYGYTF. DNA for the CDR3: TGTGCCTGGAGGGGGGAACAGGGGCCGATCTATGGCTACACCTTC.

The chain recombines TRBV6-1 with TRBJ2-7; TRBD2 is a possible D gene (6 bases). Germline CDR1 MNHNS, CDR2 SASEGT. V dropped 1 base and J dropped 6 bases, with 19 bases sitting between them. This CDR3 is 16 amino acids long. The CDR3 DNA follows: TGTGCCAGCAGTGAAGAGGGGAGGCGAGTGAGGGTCGAGCAGTACTTC. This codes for CASSEEGRRVRVEQYF.

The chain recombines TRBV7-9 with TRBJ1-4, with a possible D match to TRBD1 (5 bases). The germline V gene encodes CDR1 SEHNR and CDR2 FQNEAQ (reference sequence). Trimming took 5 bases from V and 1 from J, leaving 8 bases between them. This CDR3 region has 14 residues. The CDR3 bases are TGTGCCAGCAGCCGGGGGGAAACTAATGAAAAACTGTTTTTT. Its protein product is CASSRGETNEKLFF.

The chain's CDR3 is CASSLRGGVQETQYF. In nucleotides, the CDR3 is TGCGCCAGCAGCTTACGCGGGGGGGTCCAAGAGACCCAGTACTTC. The gene calls are TRBV5-1 and TRBJ2-5; 9 positions match TRBD2. From germline, CDR1 is SGHRS and CDR2 YFSETQ. With 2 bases clipped from V and 1 base from J, the junction kept 3 bases outside the gene matches. The CDR3 is 15 amino acids. The whole variable domain, remainder taken from reference TRBV5-1 and TRBJ2-5, is KAGVTQTPRYLIKTRGQQVTLSCSPISGHRSVSWYQQTPGQGLQFLFEYFSETQRNKGNFPGRFSGRQFSNSRSEMNVSTLELGDSALYLCASSLRGGVQETQYFGPGTRLLVL.